The T cell receptor beta chain under discussion was sequenced for a study of tumor-infiltrating lymphocytes in primary liver carcinoma. Study context: The patients comprised men and women between the ages of 30 and 69 years. Tumors were stage T1-T3 N0M0, 4.2 to 10 cm across.

Using a constant-region primer together with ProtoScript II reverse transcriptase, TCR beta cDNA was made from roughly 500 ng of total RNA. Libraries of TCR beta came from three nested multiplex PCR rounds with slightly modified ARM-PCR. MiXCR, applied by TCRdb to the multiplex PCR reads, yields one record per CDR3 protein. The sample holds about 310,000 distinct CDR3 sequences; nearly 60% are singletons and the top ten take over 15%. Blood RNA was derived from unsorted whole blood, and germline DNA was extracted too. Study findings and constraints: Bulk unsorted samples prevented comparison of CD4+ and CD8+ repertoires. Whereas tumor region pairs overlapped more, tumor-adjacent and tumor-blood pairs overlapped less.

About this clonotype itself: Its antigen is undetermined. Relative to the germline gene, one junction end is altered; a read error may explain this.

Sample: peripheral blood. The receptor was isolated from a woman aged 25 to 39 with primary liver carcinoma and hepatitis B virus infection.

The DNA for the CDR3 is TGTGCCAGCAGATACTCTTCGTTTCCCGACAGGGACGAACAAAACATTCAGTACTTC. Its protein is CASRYSSFPDRDEQNIQYF. The chain recombines TRBV6-2 or TRBV6-3 with TRBJ2-4; 7 positions match TRBD1. The CDR3 has 19 residues. Per the germline V gene, CDR1 is MNHEY and CDR2 is SVGEGT.